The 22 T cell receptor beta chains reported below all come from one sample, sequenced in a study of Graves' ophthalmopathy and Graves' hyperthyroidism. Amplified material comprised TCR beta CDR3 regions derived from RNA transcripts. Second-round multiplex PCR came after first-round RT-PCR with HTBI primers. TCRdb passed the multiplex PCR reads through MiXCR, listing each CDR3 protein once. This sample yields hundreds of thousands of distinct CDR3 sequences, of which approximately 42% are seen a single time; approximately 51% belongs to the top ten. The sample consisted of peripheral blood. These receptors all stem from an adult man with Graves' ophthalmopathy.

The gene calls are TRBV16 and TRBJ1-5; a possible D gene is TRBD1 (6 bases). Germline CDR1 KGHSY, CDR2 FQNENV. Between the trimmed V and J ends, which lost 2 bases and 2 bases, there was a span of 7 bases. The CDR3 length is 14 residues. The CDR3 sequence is CASSQGQRNQPQHF. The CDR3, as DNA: TGTGCCAGCAGCCAAGGACAGCGCAATCAGCCCCAGCATTTT.

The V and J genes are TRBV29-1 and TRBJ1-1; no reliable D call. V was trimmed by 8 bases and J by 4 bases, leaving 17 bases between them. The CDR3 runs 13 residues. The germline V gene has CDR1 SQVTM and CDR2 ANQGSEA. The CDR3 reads CSTQMREATEAFF. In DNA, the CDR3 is TGCAGCACCCAGATGAGGGAGGCCACTGAAGCTTTCTTT.

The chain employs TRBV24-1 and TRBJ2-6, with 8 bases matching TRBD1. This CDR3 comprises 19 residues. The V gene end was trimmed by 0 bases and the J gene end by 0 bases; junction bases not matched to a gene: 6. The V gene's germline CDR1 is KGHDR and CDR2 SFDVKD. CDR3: CATSDLWDRSYSGANVLTF. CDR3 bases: TGTGCCACCAGTGATTTGTGGGACAGGTCCTACTCTGGGGCCAACGTCCTGACTTTC.

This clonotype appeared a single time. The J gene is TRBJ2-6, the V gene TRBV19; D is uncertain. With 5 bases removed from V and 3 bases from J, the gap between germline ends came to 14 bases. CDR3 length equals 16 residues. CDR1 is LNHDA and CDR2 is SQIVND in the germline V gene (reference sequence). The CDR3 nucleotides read TGTGCCAGTAGTCGAAATGAGCTCGGTGGGGCCAACGTCCTGACTTTC. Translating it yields CASSRNELGGANVLTF.

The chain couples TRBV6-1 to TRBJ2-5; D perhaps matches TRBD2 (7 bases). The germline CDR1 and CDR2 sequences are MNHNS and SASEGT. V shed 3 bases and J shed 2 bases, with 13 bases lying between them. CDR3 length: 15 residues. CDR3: CASSDLRGGQETQYF. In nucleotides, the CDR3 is TGTGCCAGCAGTGACTTGAGGGGGGGGCAAGAGACCCAGTACTTC.

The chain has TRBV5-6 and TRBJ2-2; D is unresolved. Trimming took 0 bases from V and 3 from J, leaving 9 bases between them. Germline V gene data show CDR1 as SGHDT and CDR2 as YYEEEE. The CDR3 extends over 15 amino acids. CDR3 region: CASSLVSWHTGELFF. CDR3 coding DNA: TGTGCCAGCAGCTTGGTTAGCTGGCACACCGGGGAGCTGTTTTTT.

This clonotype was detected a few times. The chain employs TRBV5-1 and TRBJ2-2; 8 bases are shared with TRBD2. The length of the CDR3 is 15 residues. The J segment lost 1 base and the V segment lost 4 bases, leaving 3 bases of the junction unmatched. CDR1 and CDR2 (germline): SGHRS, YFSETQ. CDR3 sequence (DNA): TGCGCCAGCAGCAGGGGACTAGTGAACACCGGGGAGCTGTTTTTT. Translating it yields CASSRGLVNTGELFF.

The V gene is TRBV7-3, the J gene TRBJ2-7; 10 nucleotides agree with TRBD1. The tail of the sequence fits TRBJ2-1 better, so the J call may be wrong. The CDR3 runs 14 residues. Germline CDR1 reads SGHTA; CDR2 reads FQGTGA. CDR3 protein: CASSLGDRGNEQFF. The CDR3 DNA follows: TGTGCCAGCAGCTTAGGGGACAGGGGAAATGAGCAGTTCTTC.

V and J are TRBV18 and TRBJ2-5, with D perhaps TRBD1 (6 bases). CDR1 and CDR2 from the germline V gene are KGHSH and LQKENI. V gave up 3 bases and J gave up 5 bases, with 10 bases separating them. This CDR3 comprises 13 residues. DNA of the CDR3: TGTGCCAGCTCACCGTGGCAGGGGGAGACCCAGTACTTC. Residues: CASSPWQGETQYF.

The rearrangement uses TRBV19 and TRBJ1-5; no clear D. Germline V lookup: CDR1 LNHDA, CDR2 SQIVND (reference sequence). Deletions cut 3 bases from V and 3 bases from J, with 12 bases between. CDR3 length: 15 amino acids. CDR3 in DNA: TGTGCCAGTAGTATCAGTTCATGGGACAATCAGCCCCAGCATTTT. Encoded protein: CASSISSWDNQPQHF.

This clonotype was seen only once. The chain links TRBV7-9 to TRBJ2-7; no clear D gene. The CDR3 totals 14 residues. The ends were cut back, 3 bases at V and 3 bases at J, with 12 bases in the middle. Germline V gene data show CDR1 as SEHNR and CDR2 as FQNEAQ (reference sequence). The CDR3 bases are TGTGCCAGCAGCTTGTACCTTGTAATCTACGAGCAGTACTTC. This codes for CASSLYLVIYEQYF.

CDR3 protein: CASSSLTGPNEKLFF. In DNA, the CDR3 is TGTGCCAGCAGCTCCCTGACAGGACCTAATGAAAAACTGTTTTTT. This rearrangement joins TRBV12-3 or TRBV12-4 to TRBJ1-4, with TRBD1 as a possible D gene (6 bases). Trimming took 6 bases from V and 3 from J, leaving 14 bases between them. The CDR3 sequence is 15 residues long.

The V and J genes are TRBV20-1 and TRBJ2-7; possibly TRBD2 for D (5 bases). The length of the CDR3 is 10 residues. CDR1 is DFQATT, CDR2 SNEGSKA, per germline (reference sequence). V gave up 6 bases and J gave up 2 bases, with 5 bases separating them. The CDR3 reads CSAGTYEQYF. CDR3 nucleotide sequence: TGCAGTGCCGGGACCTACGAGCAGTACTTC.

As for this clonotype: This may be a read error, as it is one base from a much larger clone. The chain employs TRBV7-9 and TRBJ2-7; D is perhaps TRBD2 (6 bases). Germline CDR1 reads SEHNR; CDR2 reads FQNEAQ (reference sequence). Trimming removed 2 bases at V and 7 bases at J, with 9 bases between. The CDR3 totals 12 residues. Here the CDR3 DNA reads TGTGCCAGCAGCTTAACGGGGGAAGAGCAGTACTTC. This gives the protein CASSLTGEEQYF.

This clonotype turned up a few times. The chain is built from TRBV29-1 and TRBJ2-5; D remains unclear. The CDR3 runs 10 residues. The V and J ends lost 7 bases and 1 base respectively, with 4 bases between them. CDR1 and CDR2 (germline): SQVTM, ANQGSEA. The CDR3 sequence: CSGGQETQYF. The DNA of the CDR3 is TGCAGCGGGGGCCAAGAGACCCAGTACTTC.

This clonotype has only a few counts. The CDR3 protein is CASRTGPVKETQYF. CDR3 nucleotide sequence: TGCGCCAGCAGGACCGGGCCTGTAAAAGAGACCCAGTACTTC. The V and J genes are TRBV10-2 and TRBJ2-5, with no clear D. CDR1 is WSHSY, CDR2 SAAADI, per germline. V was cut by 6 bases and J by 3 bases, with 14 bases left in between. The CDR3 totals 14 residues.

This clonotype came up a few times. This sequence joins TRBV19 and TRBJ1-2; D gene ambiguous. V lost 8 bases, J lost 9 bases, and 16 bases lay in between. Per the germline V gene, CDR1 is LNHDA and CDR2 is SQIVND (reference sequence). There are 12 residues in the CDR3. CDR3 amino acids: CASGRQEWSYTF. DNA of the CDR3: TGTGCCAGTGGAAGACAAGAGTGGAGCTACACCTTC.

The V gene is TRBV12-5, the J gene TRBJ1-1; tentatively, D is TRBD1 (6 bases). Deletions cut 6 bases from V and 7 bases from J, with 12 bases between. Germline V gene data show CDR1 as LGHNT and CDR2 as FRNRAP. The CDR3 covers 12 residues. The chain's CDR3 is CASGQGYGEAFF. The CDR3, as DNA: TGTGCTAGTGGCCAGGGGTACGGTGAAGCTTTCTTT.

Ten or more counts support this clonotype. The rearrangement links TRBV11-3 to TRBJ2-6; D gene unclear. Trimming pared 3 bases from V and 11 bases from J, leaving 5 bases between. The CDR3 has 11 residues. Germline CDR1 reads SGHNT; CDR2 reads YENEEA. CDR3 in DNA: TGTGCCAGCAGCTTGGGCGACGTCCTGACTTTC. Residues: CASSLGDVLTF.

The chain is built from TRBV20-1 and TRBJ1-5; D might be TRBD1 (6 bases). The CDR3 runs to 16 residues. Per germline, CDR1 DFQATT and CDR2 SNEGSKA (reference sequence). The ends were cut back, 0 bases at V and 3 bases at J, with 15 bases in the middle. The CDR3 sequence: CSARDRAQGYNQPQHF. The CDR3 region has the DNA TGCAGTGCTAGAGATCGGGCGCAGGGGTACAATCAGCCCCAGCATTTT.

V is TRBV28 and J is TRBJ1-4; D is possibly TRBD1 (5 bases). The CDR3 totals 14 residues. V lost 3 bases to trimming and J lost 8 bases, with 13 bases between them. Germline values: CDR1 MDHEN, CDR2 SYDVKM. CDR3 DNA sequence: TGTGCCAGCAGTTTCCAGGGCCTGATAGAAAAACTGTTTTTT. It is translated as CASSFQGLIEKLFF.

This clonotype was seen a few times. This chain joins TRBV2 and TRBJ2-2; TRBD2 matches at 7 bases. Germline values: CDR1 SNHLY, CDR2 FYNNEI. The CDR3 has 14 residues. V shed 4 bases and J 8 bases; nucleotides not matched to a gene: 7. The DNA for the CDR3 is TGTGCCAGCAGTGGGGACTATACCATGGGGGAGCTGTTTTTT. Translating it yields CASSGDYTMGELFF.